This TCR beta chain was sequenced in a study of blood T cell repertoires in COVID-19. Measured with immunoSEQ multiplex PCR; TCRdb has only the in-frame clones, and not every one. The data show 300,000 to 450,000 clones, 85% seen once. The CDR3 has 14 amino acids. With V trimmed by 1 base and J by 3 bases, 3 bases remained unmatched. The germline gives CDR1 SGHRS, CDR2 YFSETQ. Sequenced input: peripheral blood. The sequence was collected from a woman younger than 35 with acute or convalescent COVID-19. The J gene is TRBJ1-2, the V gene TRBV5-1; TRBD1 agrees at 7 bases. The CDR3 DNA reads TGCGCCAGCAGCTTGCAACAGGGGTACTATGGCTACACCTTC. This translates into CASSLQQGYYGYTF.